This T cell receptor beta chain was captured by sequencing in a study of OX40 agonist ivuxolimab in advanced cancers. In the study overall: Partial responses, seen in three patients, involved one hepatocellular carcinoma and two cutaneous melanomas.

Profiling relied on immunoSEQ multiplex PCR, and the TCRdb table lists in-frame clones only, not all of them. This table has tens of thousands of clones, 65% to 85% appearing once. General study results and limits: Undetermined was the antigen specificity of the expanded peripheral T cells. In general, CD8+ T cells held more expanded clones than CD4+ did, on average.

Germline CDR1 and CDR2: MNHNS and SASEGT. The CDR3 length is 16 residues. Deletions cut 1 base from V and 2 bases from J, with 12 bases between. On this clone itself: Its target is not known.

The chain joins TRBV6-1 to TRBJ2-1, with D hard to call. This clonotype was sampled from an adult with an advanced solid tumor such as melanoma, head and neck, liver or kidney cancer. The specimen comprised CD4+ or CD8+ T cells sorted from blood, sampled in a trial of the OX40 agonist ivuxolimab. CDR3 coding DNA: TGTGCCAGCAGTGAAGAGAGCTTCCGCCCCTACAATGAGCAGTTCTTC. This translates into CASSEESFRPYNEQFF.